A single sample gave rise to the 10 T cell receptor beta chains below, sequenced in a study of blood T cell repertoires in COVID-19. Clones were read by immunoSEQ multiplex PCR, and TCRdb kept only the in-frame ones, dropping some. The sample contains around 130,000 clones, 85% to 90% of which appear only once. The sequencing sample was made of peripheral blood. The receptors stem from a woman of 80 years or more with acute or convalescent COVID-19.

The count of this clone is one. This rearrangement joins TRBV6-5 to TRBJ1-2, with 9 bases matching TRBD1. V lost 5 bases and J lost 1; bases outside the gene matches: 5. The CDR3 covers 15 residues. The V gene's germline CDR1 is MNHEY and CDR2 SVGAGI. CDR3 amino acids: CASSRPDRGNYGYTF. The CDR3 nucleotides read TGTGCCAGCAGTCGACCGGACAGGGGTAACTATGGCTACACCTTC.

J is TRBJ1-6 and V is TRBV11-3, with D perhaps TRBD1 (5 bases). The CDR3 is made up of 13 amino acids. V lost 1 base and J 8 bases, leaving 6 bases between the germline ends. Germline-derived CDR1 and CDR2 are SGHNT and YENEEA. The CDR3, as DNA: TGTGCCAGCAGCTTAGGGGGCGATTCACCCCTCCACTTT. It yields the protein CASSLGGDSPLHF.

The CDR3 loop is CASSYRGGYGYTF. As DNA, the CDR3 is TGTGCCAGCAGTTACAGAGGAGGGTATGGCTACACCTTC. This chain joins TRBV6-5 and TRBJ1-2; D gene uncertain. V lost 2 bases to trimming and J lost 5 bases, with 9 bases between them. The CDR3 is made up of 13 amino acids. Germline V gene data show CDR1 as MNHEY and CDR2 as SVGAGI.

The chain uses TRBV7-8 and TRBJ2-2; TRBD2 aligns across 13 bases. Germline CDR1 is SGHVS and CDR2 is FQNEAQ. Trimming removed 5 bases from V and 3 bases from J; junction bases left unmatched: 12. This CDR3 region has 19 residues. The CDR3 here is CASSEPGLAGIRDTGELFF. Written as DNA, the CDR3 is TGTGCCAGCAGCGAACCGGGACTAGCGGGGATCCGGGACACCGGGGAGCTGTTTTTT.

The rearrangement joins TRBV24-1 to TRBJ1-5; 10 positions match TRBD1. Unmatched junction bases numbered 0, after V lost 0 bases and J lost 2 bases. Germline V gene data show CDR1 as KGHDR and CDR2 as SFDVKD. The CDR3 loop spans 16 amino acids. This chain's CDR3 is CATSDLGQGGNQPQHF. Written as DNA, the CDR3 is TGTGCCACCAGTGATTTGGGACAGGGGGGCAATCAGCCCCAGCATTTT.

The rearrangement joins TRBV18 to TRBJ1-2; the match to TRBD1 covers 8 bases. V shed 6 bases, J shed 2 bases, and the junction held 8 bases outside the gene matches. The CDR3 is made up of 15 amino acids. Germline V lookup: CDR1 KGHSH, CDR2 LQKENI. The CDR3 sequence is CASSRGQGFNYGYTF. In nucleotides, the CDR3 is TGTGCCAGCTCCCGAGGACAGGGCTTCAACTATGGCTACACCTTC. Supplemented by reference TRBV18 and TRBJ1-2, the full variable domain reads NAGVMQNPRHLVRRRGQEARLRCSPMKGHSHVYWYRQLPEEGLKFMVYLQKENIIDESGMPKERFSAEFPKEGPSILRIQQVVRGDSAAYFCASSRGQGFNYGYTFGSGTRLTVV.

In nucleotides, the CDR3 is TGTGCCAGCTCACGTCAGGTGCCAGAAAATAATCAGCCCCAGCATTTT. It encodes CASSRQVPENNQPQHF. The chain links TRBV18 to TRBJ1-5, with D unclear. V lost 4 bases, J lost 4 bases, and 17 bases lay in between. Per the germline V gene, CDR1 is KGHSH and CDR2 is LQKENI. The CDR3 loop spans 16 amino acids.

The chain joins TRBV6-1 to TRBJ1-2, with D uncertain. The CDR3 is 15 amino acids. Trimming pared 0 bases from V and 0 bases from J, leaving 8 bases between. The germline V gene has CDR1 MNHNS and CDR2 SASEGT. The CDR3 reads CASSEAGRTNYGYTF. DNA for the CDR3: TGTGCCAGCAGTGAAGCTGGTAGAACTAACTATGGCTACACCTTC.

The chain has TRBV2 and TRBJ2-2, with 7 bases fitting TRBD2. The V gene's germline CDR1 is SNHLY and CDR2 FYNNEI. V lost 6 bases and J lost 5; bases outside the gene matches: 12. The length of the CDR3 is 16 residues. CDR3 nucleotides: TGTGCCAGCAGATTTGGACTAGGGGAAGCGACCGGGGAGCTGTTTTTT. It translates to CASRFGLGEATGELFF.

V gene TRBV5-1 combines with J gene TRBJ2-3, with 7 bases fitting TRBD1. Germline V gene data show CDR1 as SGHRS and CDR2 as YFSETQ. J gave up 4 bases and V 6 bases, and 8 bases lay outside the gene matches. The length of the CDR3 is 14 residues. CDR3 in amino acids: CASNRQGSADTQYF. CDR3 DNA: TGCGCCAGCAACCGACAGGGTTCAGCAGATACGCAGTATTTT.